This T cell receptor beta chain was found in a study of cytomegalovirus exposure and HLA in healthy donors. Study-wide background: Previous work identified roughly 120 million unique TCR beta sequences from around 180 million T cells.

In regard to this clone: Its antigen is still unknown.

CDR3 length: 14 residues. Trimming took 3 bases from V and 3 from J, leaving 9 bases between them. CDR1 SGHVS and CDR2 FQNEAQ come from the germline V gene. Overall study results and limits: One cluster of highly shared sequence variants probably arose as a sequencing artifact. Trimming of TCR beta V- and J-genes showed a link, identified in a later analysis, to a missense DCLRE1C variant. Sequences of the TCR beta chain were said to predict the HLA-A and HLA-B alleles of most subjects accurately.

It was with 60 Vbeta and 13 Jbeta primers that the PCR ran. Profiling relied on immunoSEQ multiplex PCR, and the TCRdb table lists in-frame clones only, not all of them. The sample data list under 200,000 clones. The J gene is TRBJ1-5, the V gene TRBV7-8; D possibly corresponds to TRBD1 (5 bases). This clonotype was sampled from a man aged 25 to 45 in good health and CMV-seronegative. Specimen: PBMCs. In DNA, the CDR3 is TGTGCCAGCAGCTTTAGGGGACTCAATCAGCCCCAGCATTTT. It codes for CASSFRGLNQPQHF.